This TCR beta chain was recovered during a study of OX40 agonist ivuxolimab in advanced cancers. Study summary: The patients' treatment was ivuxolimab, an agonistic anti-OX40 (CD134) antibody. General study results and limits: Average numbers of expanded clones were greater in CD8+ T cells than in CD4+. In the 0.1 to 3.0 mg/kg range, CD4+ and CD8+ blood T cells had expanded clonally by week 6.

This CDR3 spans 16 amino acids. Autoimmune disease history or systemic immunosuppression led to patients being barred. TCRdb keeps only in-frame clones here, not all; method: immunoSEQ multiplex PCR. The sample consists of approximately 55,000 clones, approximately 86% of them appearing once. About this clone: The antigen remains undetermined.

Sample: CD4+ or CD8+ T cells sorted from blood, taken in a trial of the OX40 agonist ivuxolimab. The sequence came from an adult with an advanced solid tumor such as melanoma, head and neck, liver or kidney cancer. The chain employs TRBV21-1 and TRBJ2-2; the D segment call TRBD2 is taken from the table without a DNA check. TRBV21-1 is reported as a pseudogene. The CDR3 nucleotides read TGTGCCAGCAGCAAATCCGAGGCCTGTGGCACCGGGGAGCTGTTTTTT. Translated: CASSKSEACGTGELFF.